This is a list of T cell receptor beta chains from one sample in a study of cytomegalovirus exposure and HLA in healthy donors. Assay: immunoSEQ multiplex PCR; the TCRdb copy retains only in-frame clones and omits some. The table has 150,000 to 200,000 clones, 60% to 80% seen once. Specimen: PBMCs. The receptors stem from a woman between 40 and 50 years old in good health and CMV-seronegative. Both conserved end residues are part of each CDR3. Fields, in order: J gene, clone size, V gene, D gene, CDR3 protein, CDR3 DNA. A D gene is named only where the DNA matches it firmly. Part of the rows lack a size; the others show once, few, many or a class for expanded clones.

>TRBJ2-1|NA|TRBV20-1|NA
CSGSTYNEQFF
TGCAGCGGGTCGACCTACAATGAGCAGTTCTTC
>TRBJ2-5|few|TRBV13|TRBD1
CASSLVQGDEETQYF
TGTGCCAGCAGCTTGGTACAGGGGGATGAAGAGACCCAGTACTTC
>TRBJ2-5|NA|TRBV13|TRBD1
CASIQRGLGRETQYF
TGTGCCAGCATCCAGAGGGGGCTAGGAAGGGAGACCCAGTACTTC
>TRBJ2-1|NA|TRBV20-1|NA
CSASTRGEQFF
TGCAGTGCCTCCACCCGGGGTGAGCAGTTCTTC
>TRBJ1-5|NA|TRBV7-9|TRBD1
CSSSLYRGDQPQHF
TGTTCCAGCAGCTTATACAGGGGAGATCAGCCCCAGCATTTT
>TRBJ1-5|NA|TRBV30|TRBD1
CAWSTGGDQPQHF
TGTGCCTGGAGTACAGGGGGGGATCAGCCCCAGCATTTT
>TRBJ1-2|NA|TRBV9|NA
CASSVGQITNYGYTF
TGTGCCAGCAGCGTAGGGCAGATCACTAACTATGGCTACACCTTC
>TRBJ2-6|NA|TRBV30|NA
CAWSSGANVLTF
TGTGCCTGGTCGTCTGGGGCCAACGTCCTGACTTTC
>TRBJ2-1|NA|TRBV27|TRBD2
CASSNLAGGLNEQFF
TGTGCCAGCAGCAATCTAGCGGGGGGGCTCAATGAGCAGTTCTTC
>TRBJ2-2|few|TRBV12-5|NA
CASGLVRTGSTGELFF
TGTGCTAGTGGTTTGGTACGAACAGGCTCCACCGGGGAGCTGTTTTTT
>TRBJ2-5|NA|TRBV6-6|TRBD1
CASSYSYRQGQETQYF
TGTGCCAGCAGTTACTCCTACCGACAGGGCCAAGAGACCCAGTACTTC
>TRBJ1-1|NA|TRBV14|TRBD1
CASSQGQGNTEAFF
TGTGCCAGCAGCCAAGGACAGGGGAACACTGAAGCTTTCTTT
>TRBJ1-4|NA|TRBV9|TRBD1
CASSAGGQQGLVKLFF
TGTGCCAGCAGCGCCGGGGGACAGCAGGGGCTGGTAAAACTGTTTTTT
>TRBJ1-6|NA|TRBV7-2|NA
CASSLNSPLHF
TGTGCCAGCAGTCTTAATTCACCCCTCCACTTT
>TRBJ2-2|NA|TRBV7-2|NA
CASSLDQTGELFF
TGTGCCAGCAGCTTAGATCAAACCGGGGAGCTGTTTTTT
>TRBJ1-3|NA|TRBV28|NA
CASSLTGRIGNTIYF
TGTGCCAGCAGTTTAACGGGGAGGATCGGAAACACCATATATTTT
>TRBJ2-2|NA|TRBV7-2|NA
CASSPRASASSGELFF
TGTGCCAGCAGCCCCCGGGCTAGCGCATCCTCCGGGGAGCTGTTTTTT
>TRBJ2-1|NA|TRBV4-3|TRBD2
CASSQPTSGGANEQFF
TGCGCCAGCAGCCAACCGACTAGCGGGGGGGCCAATGAGCAGTTCTTC
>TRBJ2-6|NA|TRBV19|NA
CASSIGVAVVSSGANVLTF
TGTGCCAGTAGTATAGGGGTGGCGGTAGTTTCCTCTGGGGCCAACGTCCTGACTTTC
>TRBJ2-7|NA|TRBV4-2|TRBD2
CASSPGLAAYEQYF
TGTGCCAGCAGCCCCGGACTAGCGGCCTACGAGCAGTACTTC